The 5 T cell receptor beta chains given below trace back to one sample, sequenced in a study of cytomegalovirus exposure and HLA in healthy donors. The primer mix had 60 Vbeta and 13 Jbeta primers. Sequencing was performed with immunoSEQ multiplex PCR; in TCRdb, only in-frame clones are kept and a portion is missing. The data show 100,000 or so clones, about three quarters seen once. The sequencing input was PBMCs. The receptors originated from a man aged 25 to 45 in good health and CMV-seropositive.

This clone came up a few times. The rearrangement uses TRBV14 and TRBJ1-2, with D perhaps matching TRBD1 (5 bases). Trimming shortened V by 3 bases and J by 2 bases, and 13 bases separated the two germline ends. CDR3 size: 15 residues. Germline-derived CDR1 and CDR2 are SGHDN and FVKESK. The CDR3 DNA is TGTGCCAGCAGCCAGGGGGGAGGAGGCAACTATGGCTACACCTTC. Protein sequence: CASSQGGGGNYGYTF.

The chain combines TRBV11-1 with TRBJ2-7; D uncertain. This CDR3 contains 15 residues. Trimming left V 5 bases short and J 0 bases short, with 14 bases between. The V gene's germline CDR1 is SGHAT and CDR2 FQDESV (reference sequence). This CDR3 is CASSLSTEVSYEQYF. The CDR3 DNA reads as TGTGCCAGCAGCCTTTCCACTGAAGTCTCCTACGAGCAGTACTTC.

This chain joins TRBV4-1 and TRBJ1-1; tentatively, D is TRBD1 (6 bases). V lost 3 bases to trimming and J lost 0 bases, with 11 bases between them. This CDR3 is 15 amino acids long. CDR1 MGHRA and CDR2 YSYEKL come from the germline V gene. CDR3 loop: CASSQPGDMNTEAFF. CDR3 nucleotides: TGCGCCAGCAGCCAGCCAGGGGACATGAACACTGAAGCTTTCTTT.

The V gene is TRBV10-2, the J gene TRBJ1-5, with a weak D call TRBD1 (6 bases). The CDR3 contains 14 residues. Trimming cost V 5 bases and J 1 base, with 9 bases left between them. The germline gives CDR1 WSHSY, CDR2 SAAADI. The CDR3 reads CASSPTGSNQPQHF. The CDR3 DNA sequence: TGCGCCAGCAGTCCGACAGGCAGCAATCAGCCCCAGCATTTT.

In its sample, this clone is medium-sized (0.01 to 0.1%). The V call is TRBV4-2, the J call TRBJ1-4; TRBD1 matches at 10 bases. Germline assignment: CDR1 LGHNA and CDR2 YNFKEQ. The CDR3 is 16 amino acids. Losses at the gene ends were 1 base for V and 5 bases for J; bases not matched to a gene: 4. The CDR3 reads CASSQGLGQGNEKLFF. CDR3 bases: TGTGCCAGCAGCCAAGGACTGGGACAGGGGAATGAAAAACTGTTTTTT.